The rows below give T cell receptor beta chains drawn from one sample of a study of cytomegalovirus exposure and HLA in healthy donors. The repertoire was sequenced with immunoSEQ multiplex PCR; TCRdb's copy has only in-frame clones and lacks some. This sample has 80,000 to 95,000 clones, with over 65% found just once. Material for sequencing was PBMCs. Source of these receptors: a young woman in good health and CMV-seropositive. CDR3s include the opening cysteine and the closing phenylalanine or tryptophan. D genes are given only for firm matches. Some rows have no size entry. The others give once, few or many, or a class for an expanded clone.

TRBV10-3	TRBJ2-1	TRBD2	NA	CAIRGDRLAEYNEQFF	TGTGCCATCAGGGGCGACCGACTAGCGGAATACAATGAGCAGTTCTTC
TRBV14	TRBJ2-3	NA	NA	CASSQDLGVGQDTQYF	TGTGCCAGCAGCCAAGATCTAGGAGTGGGGCAAGATACGCAGTATTTT
TRBV7-9	TRBJ1-3	NA	once	CASSLSSGNTIYF	TGTGCCAGCAGCCTCTCCTCTGGAAACACCATATATTTT
TRBV6-1	TRBJ1-3	NA	few	CASRGTFSGNTIYF	TGTGCCAGCAGGGGGACATTCTCTGGAAACACCATATATTTT
TRBV7-9	TRBJ2-7	NA	NA	CASSLVGGDEEQYF	TGTGCCAGCAGCTTAGTAGGCGGGGATGAGGAGCAGTACTTC
TRBV5-1	TRBJ2-1	TRBD1	NA	CASSRDGTAHNEQFF	TGCGCCAGCAGCAGAGACGGGACAGCCCACAATGAGCAGTTCTTC
TRBV6-5	TRBJ2-7	NA	NA	CASSYTPSRPITGQYF	TGTGCCAGCAGTTACACCCCATCCCGTCCCATTACGGGGCAGTACTTC
TRBV7-2	TRBJ2-1	NA	NA	CASRNGRTDYNEQFF	TGTGCCAGCAGGAATGGCAGAACCGACTACAATGAGCAGTTCTTC
TRBV28	TRBJ2-7	TRBD2	NA	CASSSGTSYEQYF	TGTGCCAGCAGTTCCGGGACTAGCTACGAGCAGTACTTC
TRBV5-1	TRBJ2-3	TRBD2	NA	CASSLTSGSLTDTQYF	TGCGCCAGCAGCCTGACTAGCGGGAGCCTCACAGATACGCAGTATTTT
TRBV18	TRBJ2-7	NA	NA	CASSPPGRGNGEQYF	TGTGCCAGCTCACCACCGGGTAGGGGGAACGGCGAGCAGTACTTC
TRBV2	TRBJ1-3	NA	NA	CASKGQGGNTIYF	TGTGCCAGCAAGGGGCAGGGGGGAAACACCATATATTTT
TRBV5-1	TRBJ1-1	TRBD1	NA	CASSWGTGKVNTEAFF	TGCGCCAGCAGCTGGGGGACAGGGAAGGTGAACACTGAAGCTTTCTTT
TRBV2	TRBJ2-2	NA	NA	CASRQQGTGELFF	TGTGCCAGCAGACAACAGGGAACCGGGGAGCTGTTTTTT
TRBV11-2	TRBJ2-7	NA	NA	CASSLDYQDPRYEQYF	TGTGCCAGCAGCTTAGATTACCAGGATCCGCGCTACGAGCAGTACTTC